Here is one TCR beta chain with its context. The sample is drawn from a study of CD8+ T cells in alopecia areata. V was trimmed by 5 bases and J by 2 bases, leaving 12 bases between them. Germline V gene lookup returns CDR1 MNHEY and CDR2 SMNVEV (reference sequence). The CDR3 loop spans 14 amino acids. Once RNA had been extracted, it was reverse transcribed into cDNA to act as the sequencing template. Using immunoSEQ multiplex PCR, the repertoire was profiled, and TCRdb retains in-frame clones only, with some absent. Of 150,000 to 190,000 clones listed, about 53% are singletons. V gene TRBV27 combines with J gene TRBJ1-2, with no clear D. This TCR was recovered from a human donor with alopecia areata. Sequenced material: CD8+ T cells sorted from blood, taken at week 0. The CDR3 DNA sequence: TGTGCCAGCAGTCCCCATATGGGGAACTATGGCTACACCTTC. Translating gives CASSPHMGNYGYTF.